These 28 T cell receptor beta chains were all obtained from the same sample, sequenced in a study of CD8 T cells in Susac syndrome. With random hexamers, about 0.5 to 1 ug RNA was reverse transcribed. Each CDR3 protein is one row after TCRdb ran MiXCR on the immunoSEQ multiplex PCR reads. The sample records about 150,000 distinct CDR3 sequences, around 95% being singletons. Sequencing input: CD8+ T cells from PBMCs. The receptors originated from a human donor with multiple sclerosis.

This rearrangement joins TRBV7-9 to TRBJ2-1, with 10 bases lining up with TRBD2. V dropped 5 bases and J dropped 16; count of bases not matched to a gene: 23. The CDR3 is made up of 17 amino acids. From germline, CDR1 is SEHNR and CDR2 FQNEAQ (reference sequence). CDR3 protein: CASSHPATSGVQSRVFF. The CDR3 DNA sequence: TGTGCCAGCAGCCACCCTGCCACTAGCGGGGTCCAGTCCCGTGTCTTCTTC.

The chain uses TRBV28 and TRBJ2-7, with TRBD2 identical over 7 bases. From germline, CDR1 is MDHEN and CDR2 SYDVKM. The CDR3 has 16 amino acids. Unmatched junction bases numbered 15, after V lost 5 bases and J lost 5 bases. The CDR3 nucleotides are TGTGCCAGCAGTCCCCCAAGGACTAGGGGAGACCACGAGCAGTACTTC. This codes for CASSPPRTRGDHEQYF.

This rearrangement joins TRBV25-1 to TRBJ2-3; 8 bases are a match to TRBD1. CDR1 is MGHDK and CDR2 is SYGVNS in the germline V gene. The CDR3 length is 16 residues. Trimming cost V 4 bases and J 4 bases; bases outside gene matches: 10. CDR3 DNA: TGTGCCAGCAGTGGCCTCCCGGGACAGGTTGCAGATACGCAGTATTTT. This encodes CASSGLPGQVADTQYF.

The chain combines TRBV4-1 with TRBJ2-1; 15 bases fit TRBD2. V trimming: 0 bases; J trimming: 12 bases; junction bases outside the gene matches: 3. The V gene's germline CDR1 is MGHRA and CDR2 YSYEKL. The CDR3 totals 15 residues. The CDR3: CASSQDRTSGGGQFF. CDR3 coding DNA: TGCGCCAGCAGCCAAGATAGGACTAGCGGGGGGGGGCAGTTCTTC.

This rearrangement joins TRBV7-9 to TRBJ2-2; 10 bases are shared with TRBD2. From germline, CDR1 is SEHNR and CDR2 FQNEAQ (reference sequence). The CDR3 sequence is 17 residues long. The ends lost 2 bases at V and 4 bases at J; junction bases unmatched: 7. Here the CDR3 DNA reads TGTGCCAGCAGCTTATGGCTAGCGGGGGCCCTCACCGGGGAGCTGTTTTTT. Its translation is CASSLWLAGALTGELFF.

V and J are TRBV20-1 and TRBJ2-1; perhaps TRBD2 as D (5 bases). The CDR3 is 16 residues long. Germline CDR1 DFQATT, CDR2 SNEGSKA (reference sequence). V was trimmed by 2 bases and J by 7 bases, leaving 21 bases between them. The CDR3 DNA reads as TGCAGTGCTAGATTCAGAGGGAGCTCGAGGGTGAATGAGCAGTTCTTC. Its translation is CSARFRGSSRVNEQFF.

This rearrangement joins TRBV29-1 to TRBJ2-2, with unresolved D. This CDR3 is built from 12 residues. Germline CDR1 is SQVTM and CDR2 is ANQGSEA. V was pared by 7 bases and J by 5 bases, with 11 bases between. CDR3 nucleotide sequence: TGCAGCGCAGCCACGGGTACCGGGGAGCTGTTTTTT. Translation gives CSAATGTGELFF.

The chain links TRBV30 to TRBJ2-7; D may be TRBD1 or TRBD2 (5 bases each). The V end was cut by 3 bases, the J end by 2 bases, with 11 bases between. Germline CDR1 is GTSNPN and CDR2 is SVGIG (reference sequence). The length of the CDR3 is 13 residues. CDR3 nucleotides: TGTGCCTGGAGACATATGGGGGCCTACGAGCAGTACTTC. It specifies CAWRHMGAYEQYF.

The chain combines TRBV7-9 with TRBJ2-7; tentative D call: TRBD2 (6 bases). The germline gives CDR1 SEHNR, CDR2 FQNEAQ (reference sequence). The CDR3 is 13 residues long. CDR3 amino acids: CASQLMGGYEQYF. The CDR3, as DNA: TGTGCTTCCCAGCTCATGGGAGGTTACGAGCAGTACTTC. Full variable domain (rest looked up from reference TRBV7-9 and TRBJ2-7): DTGVSQNPRHKITKRGQNVTFRCDPISEHNRLYWYRQTLGQGPEFLTYFQNEAQLEKSRLLSDRFSAERPKGSFSTLEIQRTEQGDSAMYLCASQLMGGYEQYFGPGTRLTVT.

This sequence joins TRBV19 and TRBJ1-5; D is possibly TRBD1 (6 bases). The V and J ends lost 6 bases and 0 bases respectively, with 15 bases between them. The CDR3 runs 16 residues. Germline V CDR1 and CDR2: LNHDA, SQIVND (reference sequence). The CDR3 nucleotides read TGTGCCAGTAGCATTCAGGGGCGGTATAGCAATCAGCCCCAGCATTTT. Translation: CASSIQGRYSNQPQHF.

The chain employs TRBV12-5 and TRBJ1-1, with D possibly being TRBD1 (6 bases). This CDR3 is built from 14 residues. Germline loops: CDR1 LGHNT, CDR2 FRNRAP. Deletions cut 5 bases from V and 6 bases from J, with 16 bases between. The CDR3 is CASGRPQGIPEAFF. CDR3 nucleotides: TGTGCTAGTGGTCGGCCACAGGGCATCCCTGAAGCTTTCTTT.

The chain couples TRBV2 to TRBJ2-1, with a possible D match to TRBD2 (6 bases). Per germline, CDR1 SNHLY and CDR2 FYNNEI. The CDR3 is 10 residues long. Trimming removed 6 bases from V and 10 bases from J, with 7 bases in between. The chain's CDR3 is CASRGLEQFF. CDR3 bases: TGTGCCAGCAGGGGACTGGAGCAGTTCTTC.

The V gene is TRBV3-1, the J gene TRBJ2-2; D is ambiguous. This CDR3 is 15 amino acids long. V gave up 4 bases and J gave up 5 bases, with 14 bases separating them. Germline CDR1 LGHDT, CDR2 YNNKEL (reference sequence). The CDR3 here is CASSLYAAWTGELFF. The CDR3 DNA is TGTGCCAGCAGCCTTTACGCGGCCTGGACCGGGGAGCTGTTTTTT.

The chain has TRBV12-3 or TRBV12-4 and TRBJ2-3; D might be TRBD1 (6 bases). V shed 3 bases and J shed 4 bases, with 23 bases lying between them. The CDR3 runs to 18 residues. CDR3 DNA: TGTGCCAGCAGTTTTCCCGCGGACAGTGTCTTTGGAGCAGATACGCAGTATTTT. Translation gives CASSFPADSVFGADTQYF.

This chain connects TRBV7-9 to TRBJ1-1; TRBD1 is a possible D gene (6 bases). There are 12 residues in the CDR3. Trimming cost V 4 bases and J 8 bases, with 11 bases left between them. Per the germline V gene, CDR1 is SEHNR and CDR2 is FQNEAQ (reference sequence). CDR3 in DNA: TGTGCCAGCAGCTCCGCGGGGACAGAAGCTTTCTTT. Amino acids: CASSSAGTEAFF.

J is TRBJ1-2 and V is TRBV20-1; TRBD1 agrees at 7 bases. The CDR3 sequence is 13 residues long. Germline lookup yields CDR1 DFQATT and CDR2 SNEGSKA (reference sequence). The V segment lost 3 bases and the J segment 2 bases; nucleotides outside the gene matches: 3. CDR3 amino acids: CSASGGQNYGYTF. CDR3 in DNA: TGCAGTGCTAGCGGGGGACAGAACTATGGCTACACCTTC.

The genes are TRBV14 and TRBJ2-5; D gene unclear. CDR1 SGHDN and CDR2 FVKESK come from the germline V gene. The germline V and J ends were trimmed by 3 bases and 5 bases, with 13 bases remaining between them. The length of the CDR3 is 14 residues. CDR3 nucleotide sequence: TGTGCCAGCAGCCAGGCGGACGGCGTGGAGACCCAGTACTTC. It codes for CASSQADGVETQYF.

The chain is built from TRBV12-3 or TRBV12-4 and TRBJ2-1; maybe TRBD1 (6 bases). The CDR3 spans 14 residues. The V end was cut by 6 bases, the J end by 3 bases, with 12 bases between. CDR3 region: CASSLSTGYNEQFF. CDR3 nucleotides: TGTGCCAGCAGCCTCTCGACAGGCTACAATGAGCAGTTCTTC.

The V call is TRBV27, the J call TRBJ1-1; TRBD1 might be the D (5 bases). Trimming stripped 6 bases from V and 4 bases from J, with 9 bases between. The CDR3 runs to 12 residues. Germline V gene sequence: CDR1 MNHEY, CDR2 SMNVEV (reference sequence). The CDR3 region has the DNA TGTGCCAGCAGCCGGGGGGGCACTGAAGCTTTCTTT. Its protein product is CASSRGGTEAFF.

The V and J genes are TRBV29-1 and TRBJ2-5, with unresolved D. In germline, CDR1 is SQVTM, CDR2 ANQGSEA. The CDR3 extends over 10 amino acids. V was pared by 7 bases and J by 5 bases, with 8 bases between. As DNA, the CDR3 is TGCAGCGCCGAAGCGGAGACCCAGTACTTC. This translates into CSAEAETQYF.

The CDR3 coding sequence is TGCGCCAGCAGCCAAGAGCTCACCGGGGAGCTGTTTTTT. This codes for CASSQELTGELFF. The chain uses TRBV4-1 and TRBJ2-2; D remains ambiguous. CDR1 is MGHRA, CDR2 YSYEKL, per germline. The CDR3 is 13 amino acids. The germline V and J ends were trimmed by 0 bases and 4 bases, with 3 bases remaining between them.

The CDR3 region is CASSQATGANVLTF. The CDR3 DNA sequence: TGTGCCAGCAGCCAAGCCACTGGGGCCAACGTCCTGACTTTC. The chain has TRBV2 and TRBJ2-6; no reliable D call. CDR3 length: 14 amino acids. V lost 6 bases and J 2 bases, leaving 8 bases between the germline ends. Germline V gene sequence: CDR1 SNHLY, CDR2 FYNNEI.

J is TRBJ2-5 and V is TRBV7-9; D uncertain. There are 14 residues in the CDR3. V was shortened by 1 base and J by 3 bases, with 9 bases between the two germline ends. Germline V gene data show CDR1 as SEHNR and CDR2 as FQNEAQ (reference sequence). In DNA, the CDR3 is TGTGCCAGCAGCTTAGGTAGAGACAAAGAGACCCAGTACTTC. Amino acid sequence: CASSLGRDKETQYF.

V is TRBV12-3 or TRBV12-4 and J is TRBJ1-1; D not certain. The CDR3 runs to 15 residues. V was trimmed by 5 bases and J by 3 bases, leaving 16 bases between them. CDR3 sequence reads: CASSTLLAPDTEAFF. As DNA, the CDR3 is TGTGCCAGCAGTACCCTACTTGCGCCCGACACTGAAGCTTTCTTT.

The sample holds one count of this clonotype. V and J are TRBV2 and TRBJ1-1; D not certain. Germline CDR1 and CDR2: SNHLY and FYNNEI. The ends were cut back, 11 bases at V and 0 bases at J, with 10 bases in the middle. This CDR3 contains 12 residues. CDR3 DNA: TGTGCCGTAACAGAGATGAACACTGAAGCTTTCTTT. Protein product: CAVTEMNTEAFF. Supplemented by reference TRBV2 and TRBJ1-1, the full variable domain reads EPEVTQTPSHQVTQMGQEVILRCVPISNHLYFYWYRQILGQKVEFLVSFYNNEISEKSEIFDDQFSVERPDGSNFTLKIRSTKLEDSAMYFCAVTEMNTEAFFGQGTRLTVV.

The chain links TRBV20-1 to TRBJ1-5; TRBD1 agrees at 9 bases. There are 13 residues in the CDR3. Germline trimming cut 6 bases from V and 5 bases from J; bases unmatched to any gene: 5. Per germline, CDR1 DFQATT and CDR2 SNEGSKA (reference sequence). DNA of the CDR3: TGCAGTGCCGACGACAGGGGGGATCAGCCCCAGCATTTT. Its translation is CSADDRGDQPQHF.

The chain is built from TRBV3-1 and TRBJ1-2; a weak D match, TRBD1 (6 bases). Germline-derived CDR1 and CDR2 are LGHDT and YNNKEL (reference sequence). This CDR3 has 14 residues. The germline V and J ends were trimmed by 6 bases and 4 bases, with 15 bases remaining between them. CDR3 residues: CASSPGALFYGYTF. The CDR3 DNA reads TGTGCCAGCAGTCCAGGGGCCCTTTTCTATGGCTACACCTTC.

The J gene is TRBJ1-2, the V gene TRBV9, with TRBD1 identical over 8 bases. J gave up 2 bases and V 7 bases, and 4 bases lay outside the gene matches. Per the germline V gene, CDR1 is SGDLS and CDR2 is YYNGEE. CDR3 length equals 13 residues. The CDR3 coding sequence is TGTGCCAGCGGGTGGACAGGGAACTATGGCTACACCTTC. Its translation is CASGWTGNYGYTF.